This T cell receptor beta chain was retrieved from a study of cytomegalovirus exposure and HLA in healthy donors. Overall study findings and caveats: A few V segments could not be told apart, such as TRBV6-2 and TRBV6-3, and were left out.

Germline-derived CDR1 and CDR2 are SGHTA and FQGTGA. Trimming removed 2 bases at V and 6 bases at J, with 11 bases between. CDR3 length: 14 amino acids. For this clone: What it binds is unknown.

The PCR had 60 Vbeta and 13 Jbeta primers. Assay used: immunoSEQ multiplex PCR; TCRdb lists only in-frame clones, some missing. The sample holds 95,000 to 150,000 clones, around 77% seen once. The chain combines TRBV7-3 with TRBJ2-1; D unresolved. Sample: PBMCs. The receptor was isolated from a human donor in good health. Here the CDR3 reads CASSLESPFNEQFF. The CDR3 nucleotides read TGTGCCAGCAGCTTAGAGAGCCCATTCAATGAGCAGTTCTTC. The variable domain in full, with the rest retrieved from reference TRBV7-3 and TRBJ2-1, is GAGVSQTPSNKVTEKGKYVELRCDPISGHTALYWYRQSLGQGPEFLIYFQGTGAADDSGLPNDRFFAVRPEGSVSTLKIQRTERGDSAVYLCASSLESPFNEQFFGPGTRLTVL.